Detailed here is one T cell receptor (beta chain). Its specificity is not known. This sample is drawn from a study of cytotoxic CD8 clonotypes in ibrutinib-treated CLL. Study-level information: The patient breakdown showed approximately ten relapsed/refractory and around 16 treatment-naive cases, with fewer than 18 IGHV unmutated.

Cryopreserved PBMCs were the source of 1.5 to 2.5 micrograms of genomic DNA, which went to TCR beta libraries. Study outcomes and limitations: Baseline values of clonality outstripped age-matched healthy donors and followed circulating CD8+ T-cell counts.

Assay used: immunoSEQ multiplex PCR; TCRdb lists only in-frame clones, some missing. The sample holds hundreds of thousands of clones, around 75% seen once. This specimen consisted of PBMCs, obtained after 12 months of ibrutinib treatment. This sequence originates from a human donor with chronic lymphocytic leukemia.

The CDR3 nucleotides are TGTGCCAGCAGCGTCCGGACAGGGGGATATTCCTACAATGAGCAGTTCTTC. Encoded protein: CASSVRTGGYSYNEQFF. The chain links TRBV13 to TRBJ2-1; 10 nucleotides agree with TRBD1. The junction had 8 bases not matched to a gene; V was cut back by 5 bases and J by 1 base. This CDR3 has 17 residues. Germline V CDR1 and CDR2: PRHDT, FYEKMQ (reference sequence).